This TCR beta chain was observed in a study of OX40 agonist ivuxolimab in advanced cancers. The data were produced by immunoSEQ multiplex PCR, yet TCRdb's version contains in-frame clones alone and is incomplete. The table lists about 32,000 clones, more than 80% of them singletons. Germline CDR1 is SGHTA and CDR2 is FQGNSA. The CDR3 loop spans 14 amino acids. The trim removed 4 bases at V and 2 bases at J, leaving 2 bases unmatched. The sequence derives from an adult with an advanced solid tumor such as melanoma, head and neck, liver or kidney cancer. This chain uses TRBV7-2 with TRBJ2-5; TRBD1 matches at 9 bases. The input for sequencing was CD4+ or CD8+ T cells sorted from blood, taken in a trial of the OX40 agonist ivuxolimab. CDR3 protein: CASSSDRGQETQYF. For the CDR3, the DNA is TGTGCCAGCAGCTCGGACAGGGGACAAGAGACCCAGTACTTC.